The clone carrying this T cell receptor beta chain has only a few counts. Its antigen is undetermined. As the sequencing template, cDNA was produced by extracting RNA and reverse transcribing it. Clones were read by immunoSEQ multiplex PCR, and TCRdb kept only the in-frame ones, dropping some. The sample has roughly 180,000 clones; more than 55% are singletons. Documented treatment: oral pan-JAK inhibitor, 5-10 mg twice daily. The data originate from a study of CD8+ T cells in alopecia areata. Study-level information: Each of the treated patients was given oral tofacitinib, 5 to 10 mg twice daily, for moderate-to-severe alopecia areata. Regarding the study as a whole: Tofacitinib significantly brought down scalp clonality and expanded CD8+ clones among top 100. Patients shared TCRs less clearly than mice did, possibly for HLA-related reasons. A single nonresponder leaves the baseline CD8+ expansion link to response uncertain.

The CDR3 covers 13 residues. The germline CDR1 and CDR2 sequences are ENHRY and SYGVKD. With 6 bases removed from V and 5 bases from J, the gap between germline ends came to 13 bases. The V gene is TRBV10-3, the J gene TRBJ2-5; a weak D match, TRBD1 (6 bases). Source: CD4+ T cells sorted from blood, taken at week 4, from a patient treated with tofacitinib. The receptor was isolated from a human donor with alopecia areata. CDR3 region: CAIRPGQGETQYF. The CDR3 DNA is TGTGCCATCAGGCCTGGGCAGGGGGAGACCCAGTACTTC.